A single sample is the source of the 28 T cell receptor beta chains below, sequenced in a study of cytomegalovirus exposure and HLA in healthy donors. Primers: 60 Vbeta forward and 13 Jbeta reverse. Generated by immunoSEQ multiplex PCR, the TCRdb table keeps only in-frame clones and is missing some. The table records about 150,000 clones, 84% of them present only once. Source material: PBMCs. The source of these receptors is a man in his forties or fifties in good health and CMV-seropositive.

V gene TRBV9 combines with J gene TRBJ2-1, with 8 positions matching TRBD1. This CDR3 has 16 amino acids. V was pared by 3 bases and J by 5 bases, with 10 bases of the junction left unmatched. Germline lookup yields CDR1 SGDLS and CDR2 YYNGEE. The CDR3 spells CASSASRDRLNNEQFF. DNA of the CDR3: TGTGCCAGCAGCGCCTCCAGGGACAGGCTTAACAATGAGCAGTTCTTC.

The CDR3 sequence: CASSRGNQETQYF. Here the CDR3 DNA reads TGTGCCAGCAGCCGCGGAAACCAAGAGACCCAGTACTTC. This chain joins TRBV7-3 and TRBJ2-5; no clear D. The length of the CDR3 is 13 residues. V gave up 5 bases and J gave up 0 bases, with 7 bases separating them. CDR1 is SGHTA, CDR2 FQGTGA, per germline.

This clone was picked up one time. The chain uses TRBV5-5 and TRBJ1-2; a weak D match, TRBD1 (6 bases). In germline, CDR1 is SGHKS, CDR2 YYEKEE (reference sequence). The V gene lost 2 bases and the J gene lost 3 bases, with 20 bases spanning the gap. The CDR3 sequence is 17 residues long. CDR3 sequence: CASSFGRGGAQDYGYTF. CDR3 in DNA: TGTGCCAGCAGCTTCGGACGGGGGGGCGCCCAGGACTATGGCTACACCTTC.

This chain uses TRBV10-1 with TRBJ2-1, with D maybe TRBD1 (5 bases). CDR1 is WNHNN and CDR2 is SYGVQD in the germline V gene (reference sequence). This CDR3 has 13 amino acids. V gave up 2 bases and J gave up 14 bases, with 16 bases separating them. In DNA form, the CDR3 reads TGCGCCAGCAGTGAGAACCGTCAGGGTTTAGAGTTCTTC. Its translation is CASSENRQGLEFF.

V gene TRBV28 combines with J gene TRBJ2-3; TRBD2 agrees at 8 bases. Per germline, CDR1 MDHEN and CDR2 SYDVKM. CDR3 length equals 16 residues. V lost 5 bases and J lost 6; bases outside the gene matches: 13. CDR3 bases: TGTGCCAGCAGTCTCTGGGCGGGGGGCCGAACGGATACGCAGTATTTT. It encodes CASSLWAGGRTDTQYF.

The genes are TRBV2 and TRBJ1-2; 7 bases are a match to TRBD1. V was clipped by 6 bases and J by 4 bases; unmatched bases: 8. This CDR3 spans 14 amino acids. Germline values: CDR1 SNHLY, CDR2 FYNNEI. The DNA for the CDR3 is TGTGCCAGCAGGGCGGGACAGACTTTCTATGGCTACACCTTC. Residues: CASRAGQTFYGYTF.

The J gene is TRBJ1-4, the V gene TRBV18, with D perhaps TRBD1 (6 bases). Germline CDR1 is KGHSH and CDR2 is LQKENI. The ends were cut back, 0 bases at V and 2 bases at J, with 10 bases in the middle. The CDR3 has 16 residues. The CDR3 loop reads CASSPPGADTNEKLFF. The CDR3 nucleotides read TGTGCCAGCTCACCACCGGGGGCGGACACTAATGAAAAACTGTTTTTT.

The chain links TRBV9 to TRBJ2-7; 12 bases are a match to TRBD2. The V segment lost 3 bases and the J segment 7 bases; nucleotides outside the gene matches: 14. CDR3 length: 17 residues. CDR1 and CDR2 (germline): SGDLS, YYNGEE. This CDR3 reads CASSGSSSGGAFREQYF. DNA for the CDR3: TGTGCCAGCAGCGGTAGTTCTAGCGGGGGGGCCTTTAGGGAGCAGTACTTC.

This chain connects TRBV7-8 to TRBJ2-3, with 9 positions matching TRBD2. Per germline, CDR1 SGHVS and CDR2 FQNEAQ. The CDR3 sequence is 17 residues long. V was clipped by 5 bases and J by 3 bases; unmatched bases: 12. The CDR3 is CASSPNLPSGITDTQYF. The CDR3 bases are TGTGCCAGCAGCCCTAATTTGCCTAGCGGGATAACAGATACGCAGTATTTT.

With respect to this clone: The conserved closing phenylalanine or tryptophan is absent in this CDR3, likely reflecting a read error. The chain uses TRBV6-6 and TRBJ1-2; tentative D call: TRBD1 (5 bases). Germline V gene lookup returns CDR1 MNHNY and CDR2 SVGAGI (reference sequence). Trimming shortened V by 4 bases and J by 4 bases, and 13 bases separated the two germline ends. This CDR3 region has 14 residues. CDR3 region: CASSSGGGGYGYTL. The CDR3 DNA reads TGTGCCAGCAGTTCCGGGGGGGGTGGCTATGGCTACACCCTC.

The chain has TRBV5-1 and TRBJ1-5; TRBD1 might be the D (6 bases). The CDR3 has 16 amino acids. The V end was cut by 4 bases, the J end by 4 bases, with 18 bases between. Germline CDR1 SGHRS, CDR2 YFSETQ. The CDR3 is CASSPLEGGRNQPQHF. In DNA, the CDR3 is TGCGCCAGCAGCCCCTTAGAGGGGGGGAGGAATCAGCCCCAGCATTTT.

The J gene is TRBJ2-2, the V gene TRBV7-3; D gene unclear. The CDR3 sequence is 12 residues long. V was pared by 4 bases and J by 8 bases, with 8 bases between. CDR1 is SGHTA, CDR2 FQGTGA, per germline. The CDR3 nucleotides read TGTGCCAGCAGCTCCGGAGAGGGGGAGCTGTTTTTT. Protein: CASSSGEGELFF.

The chain recombines TRBV7-9 with TRBJ2-7; D might be TRBD2 (6 bases). Germline V gene lookup returns CDR1 SEHNR and CDR2 FQNEAQ (reference sequence). Trimming took off 6 bases at V and 0 bases at J, with 9 bases between the two ends. The CDR3 loop spans 13 amino acids. Written as DNA, the CDR3 is TGTGCCAGCAGGTCGCGGGACTCCTACGAGCAGTACGTC. Amino acids: CASRSRDSYEQYV.

The chain is built from TRBV6-5 and TRBJ1-2; 7 bases align to TRBD1. Trimming took 6 bases from V and 8 from J; bases not matched to a gene: 9. The CDR3 consists of 13 residues. CDR1 is MNHEY and CDR2 is SVGAGI in the germline V gene. The CDR3 spells CASSAGTAFGYTF. CDR3 in DNA: TGTGCCAGCAGCGCCGGGACAGCCTTCGGCTACACCTTC.

J is TRBJ1-2 and V is TRBV6-6, with 8 bases lining up with TRBD1. After removal of 2 bases from V and 5 bases from J, the junction contained 4 bases not matched to a gene. Germline lookup yields CDR1 MNHNY and CDR2 SVGAGI (reference sequence). This CDR3 contains 14 residues. DNA of the CDR3: TGTGCCAGCAGTTACCAGGGGGCCGGTTATGGCTACACCTTC. Amino acid sequence: CASSYQGAGYGYTF.

The chain couples TRBV2 to TRBJ1-3; no reliable D call. The J call is doubtful: the DNA matches TRBJ2-2 better. Per the germline V gene, CDR1 is SNHLY and CDR2 is FYNNEI. This CDR3 contains 15 residues. DNA for the CDR3: TGTGCCAGCAGTGAAAGGGAATTGAACACCGGGGAGCTGTTTTTT. It translates to CASSERELNTGELFF.

The chain is built from TRBV9 and TRBJ1-5; D is uncertain. CDR3 length: 14 residues. V was pared by 0 bases and J by 7 bases, with 11 bases between. The germline V gene encodes CDR1 SGDLS and CDR2 YYNGEE. CDR3 bases: TGTGCCAGCAGCGTAGGTATGGAGACGCAGCCCCAGCATTTT. Its translation is CASSVGMETQPQHF.

The V gene is TRBV11-2, the J gene TRBJ2-2; TRBD2 matches 7 bases. The CDR3 contains 17 residues. The J segment lost 7 bases and the V segment lost 2 bases, leaving 13 bases of the junction unmatched. Germline CDR1 is SGHAT and CDR2 is FQNNGV. CDR3 in DNA: TGTGCCAGCAGCTTATGGCCGACGGGGGGTTCGGGCGGGGAGCTGTTTTTT. This encodes CASSLWPTGGSGGELFF. The full variable domain, its missing parts supplied by reference TRBV11-2 and TRBJ2-2, is EAGVAQSPRYKIIEKRQSVAFWCNPISGHATLYWYQQILGQGPKLLIQFQNNGVVDDSQLPKDRFSAERLKGVDSTLKIQPAKLEDSAVYLCASSLWPTGGSGGELFFGEGSRLTVL.

The rearrangement uses TRBV5-5 and TRBJ1-1; D not certain. The germline CDR1 and CDR2 sequences are SGHKS and YYEKEE (reference sequence). The V gene lost 1 base and the J gene lost 0 bases, with 7 bases spanning the gap. The CDR3 sequence is 14 residues long. CDR3 loop: CASSLLLMNTEAFF. CDR3 nucleotide sequence: TGTGCCAGCAGCTTGCTATTAATGAACACTGAAGCTTTCTTT.

The chain combines TRBV15 with TRBJ2-2, with unresolved D. This CDR3 is 13 amino acids long. CDR1 is LNHNV and CDR2 is YYDKDF in the germline V gene (reference sequence). Trimming removed 2 bases at V and 3 bases at J, with 4 bases between. In DNA form, the CDR3 reads TGTGCCACCAGCAGACAGGACACCGGGGAGCTGTTTTTT. Its translation: CATSRQDTGELFF.

DNA for the CDR3: TGTGCCAGCAAGATTGGCGGACACTTCTACGAGCAGTACTTC. It yields the protein CASKIGGHFYEQYF. The gene calls are TRBV6-1 and TRBJ2-7; the D gene is possibly TRBD1 (5 bases). CDR1 is MNHNS, CDR2 SASEGT, per germline. The V and J ends lost 7 bases and 3 bases respectively, with 16 bases between them. The CDR3 runs 14 residues.

This clone occurred once. The chain carries TRBV2 and TRBJ2-7, with TRBD2 as a possible D gene (6 bases). Germline CDR1 reads SNHLY; CDR2 reads FYNNEI. This CDR3 region has 15 residues. The ends were cut back, 8 bases at V and 4 bases at J, with 21 bases in the middle. The CDR3 DNA sequence: TGTGCCAGCTCTTCTCCATCCGGGACTCTTTACGAGCAGTACTTC. As protein: CASSSPSGTLYEQYF.

The CDR3 protein is CASSHGQGAPLSSYEQYV. CDR3 in DNA: TGTGCCAGCAGCCATGGACAAGGGGCCCCCTTAAGCTCCTACGAGCAGTACGTC. This chain uses TRBV11-3 with TRBJ2-7; tentatively, D is TRBD1 (5 bases). V lost 5 bases to trimming and J lost 0 bases, with 23 bases between them. CDR3 size: 18 residues. CDR1 is SGHNT, CDR2 YENEEA, per germline.

V and J are TRBV18 and TRBJ1-4; 7 bases agree with TRBD1. This CDR3 has 14 residues. V shed 3 bases, J shed 8 bases, and the junction held 6 bases outside the gene matches. Germline V CDR1 and CDR2: KGHSH, LQKENI. CDR3 amino acids: CASSPRAGGEKLFF. The CDR3 DNA reads TGTGCCAGCTCACCCCGGGCAGGGGGAGAAAAACTGTTTTTT.

The gene calls are TRBV25-1 and TRBJ1-2, with TRBD1 matching over 7 bases. This CDR3 has 13 residues. CDR1 and CDR2 from the germline V gene are MGHDK and SYGVNS. V lost 6 bases, J lost 7 bases, and 8 bases stayed unmatched. CDR3 nucleotide sequence: TGTGCCAGCAGCGTGACAGGGCTTGGTGGCTACACCTTC. This translates into CASSVTGLGGYTF.

The V gene is TRBV10-2, the J gene TRBJ2-5; possibly TRBD2 for D (5 bases). Germline V gene sequence: CDR1 WSHSY, CDR2 SAAADI. The V gene lost 3 bases and the J gene lost 5 bases, with 10 bases spanning the gap. This CDR3 is built from 13 residues. The DNA of the CDR3 is TGCGCCAGCAGTGACCTAGCTTCCGAGACCCAGTACTTC. This sequence encodes CASSDLASETQYF.

V usage is TRBV11-2 and J usage is TRBJ2-3; D possibly corresponds to TRBD1 (5 bases). V gave up 5 bases and J gave up 0 bases, with 18 bases separating them. This CDR3 contains 17 residues. CDR1 is SGHAT, CDR2 FQNNGV, per germline. In nucleotides, the CDR3 is TGTGCCAGCAGCCCAAGGGGCAGGAGTTTTAGCACAGATACGCAGTATTTT. It translates to CASSPRGRSFSTDTQYF.

CDR3 DNA: TGTGCCAGCAGCCCCGGGAGACAGGGTGGGGATGAGCAGTTCTTC. Protein product: CASSPGRQGGDEQFF. The rearrangement uses TRBV7-9 and TRBJ2-1, with a weak D call TRBD1 (7 bases). Germline CDR1 reads SEHNR; CDR2 reads FQNEAQ (reference sequence). This CDR3 is 15 amino acids long. V was clipped by 5 bases and J by 8 bases, with 19 bases between them.